Following are 19 T cell receptor beta chains from one sample sequenced in a study of blood T cell repertoires in COVID-19. Clones were read by immunoSEQ multiplex PCR, and TCRdb kept only the in-frame ones, dropping some. Among 55,000 to 65,000 clones listed, 75% to 90% were seen once. Sequencing was carried out using peripheral blood. Receptors originate from a man aged 25-40 years with COVID-19, enrolled during active disease.

The chain recombines TRBV27 with TRBJ1-2, with 9 nucleotides matching TRBD1. Trimming took 2 bases from V and 8 from J; bases not matched to a gene: 6. Germline V gives CDR1 MNHEY, CDR2 SMNVEV (reference sequence). The CDR3 spans 14 residues. The CDR3 DNA reads as TGTGCCAGCAGTTTACAGGGACAGGGCTTCGGCTACACCTTC. Its protein product is CASSLQGQGFGYTF.

This chain uses TRBV15 with TRBJ2-3; possibly TRBD1 for D (6 bases). The germline V gene has CDR1 LNHNV and CDR2 YYDKDF (reference sequence). The CDR3 is 16 amino acids. Deletions cut 2 bases from V and 6 bases from J, with 18 bases between. CDR3 sequence reads: CATSRTSGEGVDTQYF. As DNA, the CDR3 is TGTGCCACCAGCAGAACCTCAGGGGAAGGGGTGGATACGCAGTATTTT. Full variable domain (remainder filled in from reference TRBV15 and TRBJ2-3): DAMVIQNPRYQVTQFGKPVTLSCSQTLNHNVMYWYQQKSSQAPKLLFHYYDKDFNNEADTPDNFQSRRPNTSFCFLDIRSPGLGDTAMYLCATSRTSGEGVDTQYFGPGTRLTVL.

A note on this clone: The sample has other DNA sequences that encode this CDR3 too. The chain joins TRBV18 to TRBJ2-7; 7 bases are a match to TRBD1. V shed 3 bases and J 3 bases; nucleotides not matched to a gene: 5. The CDR3 spans 14 residues. The germline V gene has CDR1 KGHSH and CDR2 LQKENI. The CDR3 DNA is TGTGCCAGCTCACCCGGGACAGACCTCTACGAGCAGTACTTC. Its translation is CASSPGTDLYEQYF.

V is TRBV10-2 and J is TRBJ2-5; 11 positions agree with TRBD2. CDR1 is WSHSY and CDR2 is SAAADI in the germline V gene. Trimming cost V 2 bases and J 5 bases; bases outside gene matches: 10. The CDR3 consists of 17 residues. CDR3 sequence reads: CASSEGRLAGGKETQYF. DNA of the CDR3: TGCGCCAGCAGTGAGGGGAGGCTAGCGGGAGGAAAGGAGACCCAGTACTTC.

This CDR3 reads CASSIGQGNTEAFF. CDR3 coding DNA: TGTGCCAGTAGTATAGGCCAGGGAAACACTGAAGCTTTCTTT. The V gene is TRBV19, the J gene TRBJ1-1; TRBD1 might be the D (5 bases). The CDR3 spans 14 residues. Germline V CDR1 and CDR2: LNHDA, SQIVND (reference sequence). The V end lost 1 base, the J end lost 2 bases, and 8 bases lay between the germline ends.

The genes are TRBV11-3 and TRBJ1-1; D remains ambiguous. Trimming pared 5 bases from V and 1 base from J, leaving 8 bases between. This CDR3 comprises 13 residues. CDR1 and CDR2 from the germline V gene are SGHNT and YENEEA. This CDR3 reads CASSRGTNTEAFF. In DNA, the CDR3 is TGTGCCAGCAGCCGGGGTACGAACACTGAAGCTTTCTTT.

This sequence joins TRBV15 and TRBJ1-5; possible D gene TRBD1, 5 bases. The ends were cut back, 1 base at V and 2 bases at J, with 9 bases in the middle. The CDR3 contains 15 residues. Germline loops: CDR1 LNHNV, CDR2 YYDKDF (reference sequence). The CDR3 reads CATSRGGEGNQPQHF. Here the CDR3 DNA reads TGTGCCACCAGCAGAGGAGGGGAGGGCAATCAGCCCCAGCATTTT.

V and J are TRBV27 and TRBJ1-5; D might be TRBD1 (5 bases). V was clipped by 6 bases and J by 4 bases, with 16 bases between them. The CDR3 is 15 amino acids. Per the germline V gene, CDR1 is MNHEY and CDR2 is SMNVEV (reference sequence). This CDR3 reads CASRNSGTQNQPQHF. CDR3 DNA: TGTGCCAGCAGGAACTCCGGGACTCAGAATCAGCCCCAGCATTTT.

This clone was detected once. Distinct nucleotide sequences in the sample also encode this CDR3. The chain has TRBV9 and TRBJ2-5; TRBD2 aligns across 8 bases. V dropped 0 bases and J dropped 5; count of bases not matched to a gene: 3. The CDR3 is 14 amino acids. Germline V gene lookup returns CDR1 SGDLS and CDR2 YYNGEE. This CDR3 is CASSVAGGEETQYF. In DNA form, the CDR3 reads TGTGCCAGCAGCGTAGCGGGAGGGGAGGAGACCCAGTACTTC. The full variable domain, completed using reference TRBV9 and TRBJ2-5, is DSGVTQTPKHLITATGQRVTLRCSPRSGDLSVYWYQQSLDQGLQFLIQYYNGEERAKGNILERFSAQQFPDLHSELNLSSLELGDSALYFCASSVAGGEETQYFGPGTRLLVL.

The chain uses TRBV10-2 and TRBJ2-3; 15 bases match TRBD2. With V trimmed by 6 bases and J by 3 bases, 4 bases remained unmatched. The length of the CDR3 is 16 residues. Germline V CDR1 and CDR2: WSHSY, SAAADI. The CDR3 is CASSLGTSGRTDTQYF. CDR3 sequence (DNA): TGCGCCAGCAGCCTTGGGACTAGCGGGAGGACAGATACGCAGTATTTT.

The chain uses TRBV28 and TRBJ1-2; 8 bases match TRBD1. The CDR3 loop spans 15 amino acids. V was clipped by 10 bases and J by 5 bases; unmatched bases: 15. Germline V gene sequence: CDR1 MDHEN, CDR2 SYDVKM. The CDR3, as DNA: TGTGCCATACGTCGCAAGACAGGGGATGAGTATGGCTACACCTTC. This codes for CAIRRKTGDEYGYTF.

V and J are TRBV20-1 and TRBJ2-7, with 7 bases fitting TRBD2. The CDR3 sequence is 11 residues long. CDR1 is DFQATT and CDR2 is SNEGSKA in the germline V gene (reference sequence). With V trimmed by 4 bases and J by 6 bases, 3 bases remained unmatched. CDR3 region: CSANSGPEQYF. In nucleotides, the CDR3 is TGCAGTGCTAATAGCGGGCCCGAGCAGTACTTC.

The chain employs TRBV11-2 and TRBJ1-1, with TRBD1 matching 7 bases. The germline V gene encodes CDR1 SGHAT and CDR2 FQNNGV. Trimming took 6 bases from V and 1 from J; bases not matched to a gene: 11. There are 16 residues in the CDR3. The CDR3, as DNA: TGTGCCAGCAGACGTGGGGCAGGGGGAGGGAACACTGAAGCTTTCTTT. Residues: CASRRGAGGGNTEAFF.

The chain uses TRBV25-1 and TRBJ2-2; maybe TRBD2 (6 bases). Trimming pared 6 bases from V and 2 bases from J, leaving 10 bases between. The CDR3 extends over 14 amino acids. Germline V gene lookup returns CDR1 MGHDK and CDR2 SYGVNS. CDR3 nucleotide sequence: TGTGCCAGCAGGAGCGGGCAAAACACCGGGGAGCTGTTTTTT. Amino acid sequence: CASRSGQNTGELFF.

CDR3 residues: CATSRRDSSYEQYF. CDR3 bases: TGTGCCACCAGCCGACGGGACAGTTCCTACGAGCAGTACTTC. The chain joins TRBV15 to TRBJ2-7; 7 bases fit TRBD1. Losses at the gene ends were 5 bases for V and 1 base for J; bases not matched to a gene: 5. This CDR3 is built from 14 residues. Germline-derived CDR1 and CDR2 are LNHNV and YYDKDF (reference sequence).

This chain connects TRBV10-2 to TRBJ1-1; tentative D call: TRBD1 (5 bases). Germline CDR1 and CDR2: WSHSY and SAAADI. V was cut by 7 bases and J by 5 bases, with 14 bases left in between. The CDR3 covers 13 residues. This chain's CDR3 is CASIRPGGTEAFF. For the CDR3, the DNA is TGCGCCAGCATCAGACCCGGGGGGACTGAAGCTTTCTTT.

The rearrangement uses TRBV19 and TRBJ1-1; TRBD1 might be the D (5 bases). The length of the CDR3 is 16 residues. The germline V gene has CDR1 LNHDA and CDR2 SQIVND (reference sequence). Trimming left V 2 bases short and J 8 bases short, with 21 bases between. CDR3 DNA: TGTGCCAGTAGTATATTCCCCCCTAACAGGCGCGGAGAAGCTTTCTTT. As protein: CASSIFPPNRRGEAFF.

This clone showed up just once. The CDR3 sequence is CASSGKTVLVSGANVLTF. The CDR3 DNA is TGTGCCAGCAGTGGAAAGACAGTTTTGGTTTCTGGGGCCAACGTCCTGACTTTC. This rearrangement joins TRBV3-1 (or the pseudogene TRBV3-2) to TRBJ2-6, with D tentatively TRBD1 (5 bases). CDR1 is LGHDT, CDR2 YNNKEL, per germline (reference sequence). This CDR3 spans 18 amino acids. The V end lost 6 bases, the J end lost 1 base, and 19 bases lay between the germline ends.

The chain couples TRBV6-5 to TRBJ2-7, with D possibly being TRBD2 (6 bases). The V gene lost 2 bases and the J gene lost 9 bases, with 23 bases spanning the gap. CDR1 and CDR2 from the germline V gene are MNHEY and SVGAGI. The CDR3 loop spans 16 amino acids. The DNA of the CDR3 is TGTGCCAGCAGTTACGCCGGGGGTGTGTCTGAAAGGGGGCAGTACTTC. Its translation is CASSYAGGVSERGQYF.